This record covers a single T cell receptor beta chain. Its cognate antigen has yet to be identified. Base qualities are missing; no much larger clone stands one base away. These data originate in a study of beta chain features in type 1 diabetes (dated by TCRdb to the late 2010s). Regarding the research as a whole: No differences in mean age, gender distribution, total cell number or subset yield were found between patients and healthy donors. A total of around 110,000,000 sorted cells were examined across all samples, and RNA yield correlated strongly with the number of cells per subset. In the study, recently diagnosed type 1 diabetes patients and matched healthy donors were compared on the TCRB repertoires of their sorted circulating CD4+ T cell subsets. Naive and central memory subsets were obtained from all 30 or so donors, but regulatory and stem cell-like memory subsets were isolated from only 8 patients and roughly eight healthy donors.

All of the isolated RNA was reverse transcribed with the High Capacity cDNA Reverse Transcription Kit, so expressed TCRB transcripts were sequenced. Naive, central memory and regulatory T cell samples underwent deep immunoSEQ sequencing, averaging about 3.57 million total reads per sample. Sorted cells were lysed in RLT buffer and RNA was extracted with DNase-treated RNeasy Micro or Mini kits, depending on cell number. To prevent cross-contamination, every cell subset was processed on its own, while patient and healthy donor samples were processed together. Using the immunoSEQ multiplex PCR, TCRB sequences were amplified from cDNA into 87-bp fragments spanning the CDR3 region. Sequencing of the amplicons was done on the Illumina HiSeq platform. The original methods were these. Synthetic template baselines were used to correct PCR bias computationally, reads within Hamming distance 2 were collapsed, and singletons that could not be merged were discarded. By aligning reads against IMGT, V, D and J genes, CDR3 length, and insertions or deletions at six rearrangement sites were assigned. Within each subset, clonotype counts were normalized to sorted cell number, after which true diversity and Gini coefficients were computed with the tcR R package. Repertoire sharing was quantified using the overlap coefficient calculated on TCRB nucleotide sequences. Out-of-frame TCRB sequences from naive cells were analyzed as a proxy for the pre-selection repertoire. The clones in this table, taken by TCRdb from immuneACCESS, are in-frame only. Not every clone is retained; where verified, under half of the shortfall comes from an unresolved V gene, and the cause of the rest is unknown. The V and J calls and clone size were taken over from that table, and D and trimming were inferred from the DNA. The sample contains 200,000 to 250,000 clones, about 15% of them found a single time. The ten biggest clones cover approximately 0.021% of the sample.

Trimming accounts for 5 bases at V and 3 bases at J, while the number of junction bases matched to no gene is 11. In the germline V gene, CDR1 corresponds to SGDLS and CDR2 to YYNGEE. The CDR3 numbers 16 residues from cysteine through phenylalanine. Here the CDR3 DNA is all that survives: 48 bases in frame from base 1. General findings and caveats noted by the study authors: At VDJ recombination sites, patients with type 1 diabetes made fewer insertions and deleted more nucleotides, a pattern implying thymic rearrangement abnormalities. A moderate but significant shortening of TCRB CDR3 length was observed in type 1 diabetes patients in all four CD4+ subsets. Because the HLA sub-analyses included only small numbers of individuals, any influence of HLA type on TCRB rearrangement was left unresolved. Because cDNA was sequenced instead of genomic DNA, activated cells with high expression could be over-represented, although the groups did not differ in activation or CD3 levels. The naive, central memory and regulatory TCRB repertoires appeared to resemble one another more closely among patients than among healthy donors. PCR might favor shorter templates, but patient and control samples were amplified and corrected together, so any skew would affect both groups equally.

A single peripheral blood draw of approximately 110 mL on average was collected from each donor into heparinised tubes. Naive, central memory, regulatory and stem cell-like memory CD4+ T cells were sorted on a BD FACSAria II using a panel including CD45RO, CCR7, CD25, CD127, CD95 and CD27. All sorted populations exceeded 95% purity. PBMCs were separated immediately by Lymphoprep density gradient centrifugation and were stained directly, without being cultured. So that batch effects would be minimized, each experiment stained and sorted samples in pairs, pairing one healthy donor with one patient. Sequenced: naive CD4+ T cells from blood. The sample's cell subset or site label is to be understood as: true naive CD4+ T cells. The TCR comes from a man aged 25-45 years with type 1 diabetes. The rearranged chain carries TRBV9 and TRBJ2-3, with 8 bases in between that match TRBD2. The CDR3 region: CASSFGAGVLTDTQYF. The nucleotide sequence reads TGTGCCAGCAGTTTTGGAGCGGGAGTCTTAACAGATACGCAGTATTTT.